The 11 T cell receptor beta chains given below trace back to one sample, sequenced in a study of T cells after yellow fever vaccination. TCRdb redid the calling of the 5' RACE reads with MiXCR, one entry per CDR3 protein. The data show 200,000 to 300,000 distinct CDR3 sequences, around 13% seen once. This specimen was CD4+ T cells sorted from PBMCs, taken 45 days after the yellow fever booster vaccination. These receptor sequences come from a man younger than 45 who received the YFV17D yellow fever vaccine.

This chain links TRBV27 with TRBJ2-5, with D perhaps matching TRBD1 or TRBD2 (5 bases each). V was cut by 2 bases and J by 7 bases, with 11 bases left in between. Germline CDR1 is MNHEY and CDR2 is SMNVEV (reference sequence). There are 13 residues in the CDR3. The CDR3 loop is CASSLEPGATQYF. The CDR3 DNA is TGTGCCAGCAGTTTAGAGCCCGGGGCGACCCAGTACTTC.

The chain uses TRBV7-2 and TRBJ2-7; 9 bases match TRBD2. V shed 1 base, J shed 2 bases, and the junction held 3 bases outside the gene matches. The CDR3 length is 15 residues. CDR1 and CDR2 (germline): SGHTA, FQGNSA. The CDR3 coding sequence is TGTGCCAGCAGCTTAGAACTAGCGGGTACCTACGAGCAGTACTTC. Translating it yields CASSLELAGTYEQYF.

This clonotype was seen at least ten times. This chain connects TRBV7-2 to TRBJ2-3; no clear D gene. Looked up from germline, CDR1 is SGHTA and CDR2 is FQGNSA. The CDR3 loop spans 17 amino acids. V lost 0 bases and J 0 bases, leaving 13 bases between the germline ends. CDR3 protein: CASSLAGWAASTDTQYF. As DNA, the CDR3 is TGTGCCAGCAGCTTAGCGGGGTGGGCTGCTAGCACAGATACGCAGTATTTT.

The rearrangement uses TRBV3-1 and TRBJ1-4; no clear D. This CDR3 has 18 amino acids. V was pared by 0 bases and J by 4 bases, with 18 bases between. Germline values: CDR1 LGHDT, CDR2 YNNKEL (reference sequence). CDR3 nucleotide sequence: TGTGCCAGCAGCCAAGACCTACGATCCGGGAGCCATAATGAAAAACTGTTTTTT. This encodes CASSQDLRSGSHNEKLFF.

This CDR3 is CASGRDRDTQYF. In DNA form, the CDR3 reads TGTGCCTCGGGCCGTGATCGGGATACGCAGTATTTT. The gene calls are TRBV15 and TRBJ2-3; no definite D call. There are 12 residues in the CDR3. V lost 11 bases and J lost 6, with 15 bases in between. Per germline, CDR1 LNHNV and CDR2 YYDKDF (reference sequence).

The chain links TRBV7-2 to TRBJ2-7; 9 bases match TRBD2. Trimming took 6 bases from V and 1 from J; bases not matched to a gene: 7. Germline-derived CDR1 and CDR2 are SGHTA and FQGNSA. The CDR3 contains 15 residues. Here the CDR3 reads CASSYRLAASYEQYF. The CDR3 DNA sequence: TGTGCCAGCAGTTATCGACTAGCGGCTTCCTACGAGCAGTACTTC.

This clonotype showed up just a few times. The chain combines TRBV7-9 with TRBJ2-7; D is perhaps TRBD1 (6 bases). Trimming cost V 1 base and J 3 bases, with 10 bases left between them. Germline V lookup: CDR1 SEHNR, CDR2 FQNEAQ (reference sequence). The CDR3 has 14 residues. The CDR3, as DNA: TGTGCCAGCAGCTTAGGGATCAGGGGCTACGAGCAGTACTTC. Encoded protein: CASSLGIRGYEQYF.

This clonotype was observed a handful of times. The chain couples TRBV20-1 to TRBJ1-1; maybe TRBD1 (6 bases). Germline V lookup: CDR1 DFQATT, CDR2 SNEGSKA (reference sequence). V was shortened by 6 bases and J by 5 bases, with 22 bases between the two germline ends. CDR3 size: 15 residues. The CDR3 bases are TGCAGTGCCAGAAACTCCAGGGGTAGGGGTACTGAAGCTTTCTTT. This gives the protein CSARNSRGRGTEAFF.

This clonotype showed up just a few times. The chain recombines TRBV20-1 with TRBJ2-6, with D hard to call. This CDR3 spans 15 amino acids. Germline V gives CDR1 DFQATT, CDR2 SNEGSKA (reference sequence). The V gene lost 3 bases and the J gene lost 2 bases, with 11 bases spanning the gap. The CDR3 here is CSARVGSTGANVLTF. The DNA for the CDR3 is TGCAGTGCTAGGGTAGGGTCTACTGGGGCCAACGTCCTGACTTTC.

This clonotype was counted ten times or more. This rearrangement joins TRBV10-3 to TRBJ2-3; tentative D call: TRBD1 (5 bases). The CDR3 totals 13 residues. Germline V gene data show CDR1 as ENHRY and CDR2 as SYGVKD. Trimming shortened V by 10 bases and J by 0 bases, and 11 bases separated the two germline ends. The CDR3 DNA reads TGTGCCAGCCGCAGGGCTAGCACAGATACGCAGTATTTT. The encoded protein is CASRRASTDTQYF.

This clonotype was seen at least ten times. The chain uses TRBV12-3 or TRBV12-4 and TRBJ2-7, with unresolved D. The CDR3 is made up of 13 amino acids. V was clipped by 0 bases and J by 6 bases, with 9 bases between them. CDR3 DNA: TGTGCCAGCAGTTTAGCCGGGCCGCGCGAGCAGTACTTC. This sequence encodes CASSLAGPREQYF.